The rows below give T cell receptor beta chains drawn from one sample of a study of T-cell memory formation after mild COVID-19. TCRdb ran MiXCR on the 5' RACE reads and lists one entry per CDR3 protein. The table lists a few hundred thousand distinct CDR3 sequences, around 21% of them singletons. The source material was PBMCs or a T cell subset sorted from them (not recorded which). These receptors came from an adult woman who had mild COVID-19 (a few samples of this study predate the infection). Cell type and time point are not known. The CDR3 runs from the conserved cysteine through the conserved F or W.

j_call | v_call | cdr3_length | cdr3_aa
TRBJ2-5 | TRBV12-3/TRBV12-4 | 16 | CASSPSGLAGGETQYF
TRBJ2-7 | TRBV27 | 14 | CASSLSTGSYEQYF
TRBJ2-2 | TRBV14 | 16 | CASSQAPARGTGELFF
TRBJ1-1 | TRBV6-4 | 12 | CASDTRNTEAFF
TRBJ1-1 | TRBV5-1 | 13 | CASSYGQDTEAFF
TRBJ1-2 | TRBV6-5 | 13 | CASSYSKEYGYTF
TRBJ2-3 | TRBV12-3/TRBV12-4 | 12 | CASSLSSNTQYF
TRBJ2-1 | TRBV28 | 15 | CASSPPGLAGREQFF
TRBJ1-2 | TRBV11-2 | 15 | CASSPSRSSNYGYTF
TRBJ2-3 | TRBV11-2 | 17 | CASSLDTFGRETDTQYF
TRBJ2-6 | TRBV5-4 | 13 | CASKSPGANVLTF
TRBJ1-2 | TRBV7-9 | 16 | CASSLVALGYNYGYTF
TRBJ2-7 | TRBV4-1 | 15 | CASSQEGGQKYEQYF
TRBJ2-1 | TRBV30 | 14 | CAWGLGTPYNEQFF
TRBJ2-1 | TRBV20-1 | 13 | CSARELGRTEQFF
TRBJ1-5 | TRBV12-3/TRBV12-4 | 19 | CASSFLPRGPENSNQPQHF
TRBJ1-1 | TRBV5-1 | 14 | CASSLGGPGTEAFF
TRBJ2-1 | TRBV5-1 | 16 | CASSLTDRVFGDEQFF
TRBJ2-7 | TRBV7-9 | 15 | CASSLSLGLSYEQYF
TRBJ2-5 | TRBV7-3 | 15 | CASSWGLAEQETQYF
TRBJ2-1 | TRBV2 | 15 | CASARQGGWNNEQFF
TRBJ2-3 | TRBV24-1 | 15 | CATSDSGLAVYTQYF
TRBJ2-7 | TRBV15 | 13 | CATSKTGFYEQYF
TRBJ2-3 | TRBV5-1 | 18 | CASSLVGLAYTSTDTQYF
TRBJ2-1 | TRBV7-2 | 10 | CASSSGEQFF
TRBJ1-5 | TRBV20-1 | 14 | CSARDWQENQPQHF
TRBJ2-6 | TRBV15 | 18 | CATSRERGQIGGANVLTF
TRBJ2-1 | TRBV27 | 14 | CASSYLAAYNEQFF
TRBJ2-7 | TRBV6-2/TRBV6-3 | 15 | CASKQGGRSGNEQYF
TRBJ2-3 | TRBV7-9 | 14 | CASTLGGSTDTQYF
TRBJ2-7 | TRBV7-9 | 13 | CASSLVNTYEQYF
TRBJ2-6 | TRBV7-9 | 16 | CASSPLDRAGANVLTF
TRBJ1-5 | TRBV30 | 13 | CAWSVRGSQPQHF
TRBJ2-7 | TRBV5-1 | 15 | CASSSGQVDPYEQYF
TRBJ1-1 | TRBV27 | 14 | CASRGGVGNTEAFF
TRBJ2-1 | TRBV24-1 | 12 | CAVVGGDNEQFF
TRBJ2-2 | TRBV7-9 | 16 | CASTPGGQPNTGELFF
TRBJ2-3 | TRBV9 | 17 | CASSVDGSGGFTDTQYF
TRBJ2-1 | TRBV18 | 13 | CASSASRWDEQFF
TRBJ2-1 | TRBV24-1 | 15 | CATSDSGLADNEQFF
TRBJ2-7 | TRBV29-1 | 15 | CSVVGTTGGSYEQYF
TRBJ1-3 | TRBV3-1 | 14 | CASSPGLSGNTIYF
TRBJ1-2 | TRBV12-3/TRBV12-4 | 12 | CASSLDGRVLTF
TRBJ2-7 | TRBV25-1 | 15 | CASSEGLVDSYEQYF
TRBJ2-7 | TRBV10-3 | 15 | CAISAGTSGPYEQYF
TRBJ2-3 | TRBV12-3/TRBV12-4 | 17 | CASTKGLAGGLADTQYF
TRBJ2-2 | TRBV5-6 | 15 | CASSLPPTPPGELFF
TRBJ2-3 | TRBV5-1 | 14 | CASSFGREADTQYF
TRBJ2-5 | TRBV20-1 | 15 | CSARTPGPGQETQYF
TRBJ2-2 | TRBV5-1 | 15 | CASSFFRTGGGELFF
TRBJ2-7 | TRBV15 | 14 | CATSPRRDKDEQYF
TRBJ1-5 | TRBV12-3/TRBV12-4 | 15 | CASSPGQGVVQPQHF
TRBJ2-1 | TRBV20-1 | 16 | CSARDPRGPRYNEQFF
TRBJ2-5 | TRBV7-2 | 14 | CASSFTPGVETQYF